The source of this T cell receptor (beta chain) is a study of beta chain features in type 1 diabetes. Whole-study context: Patients looked much like healthy donors when it came to age, gender and cell yields.

General study results and limits: TCRB CDR3s were moderately but significantly shorter in Type 1 diabetes patients in all four CD4+ subsets. HLA effects on TCRB rearrangement stayed unresolved here.

V lost 1 base and J lost 6; bases outside the gene matches: 7. The length of the CDR3 is 17 residues. CDR1 is LNHNV and CDR2 is YYDKDF in the germline V gene (reference sequence). As regards this clone: The antigen is not known.

The authors reverse transcribed all of the isolated RNA, so sequencing captured expressed TCRB transcripts. The method was immunoSEQ multiplex PCR; TCRdb's version includes in-frame clones alone and lacks a portion of them. This table has 200,000 to 300,000 clones, 20% appearing once. The sequence came from a woman in her forties with type 1 diabetes. The chain links TRBV15 to TRBJ2-3; 13 bases map to TRBD2. Sequencing used naive CD4+ T cells from blood. The CDR3: CATSRVLAGGPGDTQYF. In DNA, the CDR3 is TGTGCCACCAGCAGAGTACTAGCGGGAGGGCCAGGGGATACGCAGTATTTT.